Below, one T cell receptor beta chain is given with its context. Its specificity is unknown. Trimming removed 1 base at V and 3 bases at J, with 4 bases between. The CDR3 length is 14 residues. CDR1 is SGHAT and CDR2 is FQNNGV in the germline V gene. This record belongs to a study of OX40 agonist ivuxolimab in advanced cancers. Study results and caveats: Some patients without response likewise showed low normalized clonal expansion. Which antigen the expanded peripheral T cells recognized is unknown.

This table comes from immunoSEQ multiplex PCR, and its TCRdb copy is limited to in-frame clones, with some not included. The table records 35,000 to 45,000 clones, 65% to 80% of them present only once. This chain uses TRBV11-2 with TRBJ1-6, with unresolved D. The sequence was collected from an adult with an advanced solid tumor such as melanoma, head and neck, liver or kidney cancer. The material sequenced was CD4+ or CD8+ T cells sorted from blood, taken in a trial of the OX40 agonist ivuxolimab. For the CDR3, the DNA is TGTGCCAGCAGCTTAGGACTCTATAATTCACCCCTCCACTTT. Residues: CASSLGLYNSPLHF.